This T cell receptor (beta chain) was identified during a study of STAT5B mutations in CD4+ large granular lymphocyte leukemia. The data were produced by immunoSEQ multiplex PCR, yet TCRdb's version contains in-frame clones alone and is incomplete. The top ten clones hold 0.35% of a sample with 40,000 to 50,000 clones, around 82% of them seen once. Trimming removed 4 bases at V and 0 bases at J, with 12 bases between. CDR1 MGHRA and CDR2 YSYEKL come from the germline V gene. The CDR3 length is 15 residues. The sample taken for sequencing was CD4+ T cells from blood buffy coats. The gene calls are TRBV4-1 and TRBJ1-2; tentative D call: TRBD1 (6 bases). The TCR comes from a human donor in good health. The DNA of the CDR3 is TGCGCCAGCAGCCCCTCCTGGGGGCCTAACTATGGCTACACCTTC. Amino acids: CASSPSWGPNYGYTF.